Listed here are 19 T cell receptor beta chains from one sample, sequenced in a study of T-cell memory formation after mild COVID-19. In TCRdb, the 5' RACE reads were re-called with MiXCR into one record per CDR3 protein. The sample holds just under 550,000 distinct CDR3 sequences, around 21% seen once. Sequenced: PBMCs or a T cell subset sorted from them (not recorded which). The receptors here all came from an adult woman who had mild COVID-19 (a few samples of this study predate the infection). Cell type and time point are not known.

This clonotype was seen only a few times. V usage is TRBV12-3 or TRBV12-4 and J usage is TRBJ2-2; TRBD1 matches at 7 bases. J lost 1 base, V lost 1 base, and 3 bases had no gene match. There are 16 residues in the CDR3. CDR3 DNA: TGTGCCAGCAGTTTAGGGGGACAGATGAACACCGGGGAGCTGTTTTTT. It specifies CASSLGGQMNTGELFF.

This CDR3 is CSARDYENGDNQPQHF. As DNA, the CDR3 is TGCAGTGCTAGAGATTACGAGAACGGAGACAATCAGCCCCAGCATTTT. The chain is built from TRBV20-1 and TRBJ1-5; D gene ambiguous. The CDR3 totals 16 residues. The V gene lost 0 bases and the J gene lost 3 bases, with 15 bases spanning the gap. The germline CDR1 and CDR2 sequences are DFQATT and SNEGSKA (reference sequence).

This clonotype was seen repeatedly, ten times or more. The chain carries TRBV5-1 and TRBJ2-5; maybe TRBD2 (5 bases). The germline gives CDR1 SGHRS, CDR2 YFSETQ. The length of the CDR3 is 15 residues. V was clipped by 1 base and J by 3 bases, with 13 bases between them. The CDR3 loop reads CASSLTPGSEETQYF. The CDR3 nucleotides read TGCGCCAGCAGCTTGACCCCGGGATCAGAAGAGACCCAGTACTTC.

The chain links TRBV5-1 to TRBJ1-2; D is unclear. This CDR3 region has 14 residues. Germline lookup yields CDR1 SGHRS and CDR2 YFSETQ. The germline V and J ends were trimmed by 1 base and 4 bases, with 11 bases remaining between them. DNA of the CDR3: TGCGCCAGCAGCTTGTTTGCAGGTTCCTATGGCTACACCTTC. This sequence encodes CASSLFAGSYGYTF.

The chain is built from TRBV11-3 and TRBJ2-4; D may match TRBD1 or TRBD2 (5 bases each). V was pared by 3 bases and J by 3 bases, with 9 bases between. Germline CDR1 is SGHNT and CDR2 is YENEEA. CDR3 length: 14 amino acids. The CDR3 DNA reads TGTGCCAGCAGCTTGGGGGTTGTCAAAAACATTCAGTACTTC. As protein: CASSLGVVKNIQYF.

This clonotype came up a few times. The chain couples TRBV3-1 to TRBJ2-1; D is uncertain. Germline-derived CDR1 and CDR2 are LGHDT and YNNKEL (reference sequence). V lost 4 bases to trimming and J lost 0 bases, with 10 bases between them. The CDR3 is made up of 15 amino acids. The CDR3 coding sequence is TGTGCCAGCAGCCCAGTGATGAGCTCCTACAATGAGCAGTTCTTC. Translated, it gives CASSPVMSSYNEQFF.

This chain links TRBV4-2 with TRBJ2-3; TRBD2 matches at 14 bases. Germline CDR1 LGHNA, CDR2 YNFKEQ. CDR3 length: 21 residues. V dropped 0 bases and J dropped 4; count of bases not matched to a gene: 15. CDR3 in DNA: TGTGCCAGCAGCCAAGATCTCGGGACTAGCGGGAGTTTGGGTACCGCAGATACGCAGTATTTT. Translation: CASSQDLGTSGSLGTADTQYF.

This clonotype was detected a few times. The chain is built from TRBV7-2 and TRBJ2-7; 7 positions agree with TRBD2. J gave up 0 bases and V 5 bases, and 19 bases lay outside the gene matches. The CDR3 sequence is 19 residues long. From germline, CDR1 is SGHTA and CDR2 FQGNSA. In DNA form, the CDR3 reads TGTGCCAGCAGCCCGGGGGGTCGGGGGAGAGTCCGGAGCTCCTACGAGCAGTACTTC. Amino acid sequence: CASSPGGRGRVRSSYEQYF.

The V call is TRBV25-1, the J call TRBJ1-1; D gene ambiguous. Trimming took off 6 bases at V and 10 bases at J, with 15 bases between the two ends. Germline values: CDR1 MGHDK, CDR2 SYGVNS. This CDR3 is 12 amino acids long. Written as DNA, the CDR3 is TGTGCCAGCAGCCTTCGTGCGTCACCAGCTTTCTTT. Protein product: CASSLRASPAFF.

This clonotype occurred many times. The V call is TRBV6-2 or TRBV6-3, the J call TRBJ2-2; unclear D gene. The CDR3 runs to 14 residues. The V and J ends lost 6 bases and 1 base respectively, with 9 bases between them. Germline loops: CDR1 MNHEY, CDR2 SVGEGT. This chain's CDR3 is CASRKAGNTGELFF. The CDR3 DNA sequence: TGTGCCAGCAGGAAGGCAGGGAACACCGGGGAGCTGTTTTTT.

This clonotype was found a few times. The chain carries TRBV19 and TRBJ1-2; TRBD1 aligns across 10 bases. The CDR3 covers 16 residues. Per the germline V gene, CDR1 is LNHDA and CDR2 is SQIVND (reference sequence). V lost 6 bases to trimming and J lost 4 bases; unmatched junction nucleotides: 11. CDR3 nucleotide sequence: TGTGCCAGTAGCCCCGAGCCGACAGGGGGCTTCTATGGCTACACCTTC. It codes for CASSPEPTGGFYGYTF.

The rearrangement uses TRBV25-1 and TRBJ2-6, with D possibly TRBD2 on 6 matching bases. The CDR3 contains 17 residues. Trimming took off 2 bases at V and 2 bases at J, with 13 bases between the two ends. Germline-derived CDR1 and CDR2 are MGHDK and SYGVNS. Here the CDR3 DNA reads TGTGCCAGCAGTGAAAGCGGGTTGGCCACTGGGGCCAACGTCCTGACTTTC. It is translated as CASSESGLATGANVLTF.

This clonotype was counted many times. The V call is TRBV6-4, the J call TRBJ1-1; D is perhaps TRBD1 (6 bases). The CDR3 extends over 14 amino acids. Between the trimmed V and J ends, which lost 4 bases and 5 bases, there was a span of 14 bases. Germline-derived CDR1 and CDR2 are MRHNA and SNTAGT. CDR3 in amino acids: CASSVLGGATEAFF. The CDR3 DNA follows: TGTGCCAGCAGTGTGCTAGGGGGGGCTACTGAAGCTTTCTTT.

The table lists this clonotype with a few counts. The chain employs TRBV11-3 and TRBJ1-1; no reliable D call. The CDR3 is 18 amino acids. Germline V gives CDR1 SGHNT, CDR2 YENEEA. The ends were cut back, 0 bases at V and 0 bases at J, with 17 bases in the middle. CDR3 DNA: TGTGCCAGCAGCTTAGATCTGGGGAGGGAGGCGATGAACACTGAAGCTTTCTTT. Protein sequence: CASSLDLGREAMNTEAFF.

This clonotype was picked up a small number of times. The chain employs TRBV5-1 and TRBJ1-2; perhaps TRBD1 as D (6 bases). The V end was cut by 5 bases, the J end by 8 bases, with 16 bases between. From germline, CDR1 is SGHRS and CDR2 YFSETQ. This CDR3 spans 13 amino acids. The CDR3 coding sequence is TGCGCCAGCAGACGACGACAGGAAGGAGGCTACACCTTC. This gives the protein CASRRRQEGGYTF.

In its sample, this clonotype was seen a few times. J is TRBJ1-6 and V is TRBV4-2; a weak D match, TRBD1 (5 bases). V lost 1 base to trimming and J lost 9 bases, with 16 bases between them. Germline V gene data show CDR1 as LGHNA and CDR2 as YNFKEQ. CDR3 size: 16 residues. Here the CDR3 reads CASSQVGWDPLSPLHF. The CDR3 nucleotides read TGTGCCAGCAGCCAAGTGGGGTGGGACCCGCTTTCACCCCTCCACTTT.

V and J are TRBV7-6 and TRBJ2-2, with D possibly called TRBD1 or TRBD2 (6 bases each). Germline CDR1 reads SGHVS; CDR2 reads FNYEAQ. V lost 3 bases, J lost 6 bases, and 14 bases lay in between. This CDR3 has 15 amino acids. The chain's CDR3 is CASSLGGGVSGELFF. In nucleotides, the CDR3 is TGTGCCAGCAGCTTGGGGGGCGGAGTATCCGGGGAGCTGTTTTTT.

This clonotype was seen more than once but under ten times. The chain has TRBV29-1 and TRBJ2-7; TRBD2 is a possible D gene (6 bases). The CDR3 covers 15 residues. Germline loops: CDR1 SQVTM, CDR2 ANQGSEA. V lost 4 bases, J lost 7 bases, and 23 bases lay in between. The chain's CDR3 is CSVASSGGPYGEQYF. The DNA for the CDR3 is TGCAGCGTTGCCTCATCCGGGGGACCCTACGGTGAGCAGTACTTC.

This clonotype was seen more than once but under ten times. The gene calls are TRBV4-2 and TRBJ2-3; tentatively, D is TRBD2 (5 bases). Germline V gives CDR1 LGHNA, CDR2 YNFKEQ. The germline V and J ends were trimmed by 2 bases and 2 bases, with 14 bases remaining between them. The CDR3 sequence is 16 residues long. CDR3 region: CASSQSAGVLTDTQYF. CDR3 sequence (DNA): TGTGCCAGCAGCCAAAGCGCCGGGGTACTCACAGATACGCAGTATTTT.